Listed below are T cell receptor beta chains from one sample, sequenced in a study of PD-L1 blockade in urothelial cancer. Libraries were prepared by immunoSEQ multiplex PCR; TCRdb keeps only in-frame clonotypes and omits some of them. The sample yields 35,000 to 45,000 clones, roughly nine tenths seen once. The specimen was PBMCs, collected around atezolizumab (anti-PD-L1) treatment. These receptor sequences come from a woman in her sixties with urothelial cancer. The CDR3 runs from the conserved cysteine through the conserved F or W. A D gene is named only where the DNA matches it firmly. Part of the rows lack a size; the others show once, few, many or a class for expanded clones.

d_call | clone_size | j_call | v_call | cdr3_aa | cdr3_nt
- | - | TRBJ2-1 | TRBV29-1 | CSVVMYNEQFF | TGCAGCGTTGTAATGTACAATGAGCAGTTCTTC
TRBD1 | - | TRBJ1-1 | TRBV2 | CASRTDRGLTEAFF | TGTGCCAGCAGGACGGACAGGGGCTTAACTGAAGCTTTCTTT
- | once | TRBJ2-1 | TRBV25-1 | CASSYGEQFF | TGTGCCAGCAGTTACGGGGAGCAGTTCTTC
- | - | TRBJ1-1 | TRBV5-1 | CASSRTPPQGTMNTEAFF | TGCGCCAGCAGCCGGACCCCCCCGCAGGGGACCATGAACACTGAAGCTTTCTTT
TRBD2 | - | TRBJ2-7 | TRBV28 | CASTVAGTSGKGEQYF | TGTGCCAGCACCGTTGCGGGGACTAGCGGGAAAGGCGAGCAGTACTTC
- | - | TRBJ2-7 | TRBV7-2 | CASSLASGGGEQYF | TGTGCCAGCAGCTTAGCGAGTGGTGGGGGGGAGCAGTACTTC
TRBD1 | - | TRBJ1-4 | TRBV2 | CASRFTGGDEKLFF | TGTGCCAGCAGGTTTACAGGGGGCGATGAAAAACTGTTTTTT
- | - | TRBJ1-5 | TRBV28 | CATKSLNQPQHF | TGTGCAACGAAAAGCCTTAATCAGCCCCAGCATTTT
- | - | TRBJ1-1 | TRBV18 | CASSPGTPLGTEAFF | TGTGCCAGCTCACCGGGGACACCGTTGGGCACTGAAGCTTTCTTT
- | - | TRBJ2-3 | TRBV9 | CASSVPHSSADTDTQYF | TGTGCCAGCAGCGTCCCTCATAGCTCGGCGGACACAGATACGCAGTATTTT
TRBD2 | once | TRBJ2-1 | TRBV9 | CASSAHGEGPINEQFF | TGTGCCAGCAGCGCCCATGGGGAGGGCCCTATCAATGAGCAGTTCTTC
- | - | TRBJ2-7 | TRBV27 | CASSLSGSGRGFYEQYF | TGTGCCAGCAGTTTATCCGGGTCCGGGAGAGGGTTTTACGAGCAGTACTTC
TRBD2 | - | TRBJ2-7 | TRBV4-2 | CASSQGGGTAYEQYF | TGTGCCAGCAGCCAAGGGGGGGGTACAGCCTACGAGCAGTACTTC
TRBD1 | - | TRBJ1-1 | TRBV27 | CASSWTNRGSEAFF | TGTGCCAGCAGTTGGACAAACAGGGGGAGTGAAGCTTTCTTT
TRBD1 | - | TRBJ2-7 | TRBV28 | CASTPPPGTGGDYEQYF | TGTGCCAGCACCCCCCCTCCTGGGACAGGGGGGGACTACGAGCAGTACTTC
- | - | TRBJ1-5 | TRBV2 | CASSESGIGNQPQHF | TGTGCCAGCAGTGAATCGGGTATTGGCAATCAGCCCCAGCATTTT
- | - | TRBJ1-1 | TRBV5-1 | CASSGGIRGTEAFF | TGCGCCAGCAGCGGAGGGATTCGGGGCACTGAAGCTTTCTTT
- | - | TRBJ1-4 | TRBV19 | CASSPSGMDEKLFF | TGTGCCAGTAGTCCGTCCGGGATGGATGAAAAACTGTTTTTT
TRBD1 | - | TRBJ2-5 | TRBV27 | CASSKRRTGGETQYF | TGTGCCAGCAGTAAACGTCGGACAGGGGGAGAGACCCAGTACTTC
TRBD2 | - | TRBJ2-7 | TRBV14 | CASSQTGGGDPSYEQYF | TGTGCCAGCAGCCAAACCGGCGGGGGTGACCCTTCCTACGAGCAGTACTTC
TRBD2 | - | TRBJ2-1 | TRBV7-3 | CASSLLAGDYNEQFF | TGTGCCAGCAGCCTACTAGCGGGAGACTACAATGAGCAGTTCTTC
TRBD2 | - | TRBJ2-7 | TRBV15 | CATSTRTRGAYEQYF | TGTGCCACCAGCACACGGACTAGGGGTGCCTACGAGCAGTACTTC
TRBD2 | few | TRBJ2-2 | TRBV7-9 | CASSLGGRRTGELFF | TGTGCCAGCAGCTTAGGCGGGAGGAGAACCGGGGAGCTGTTTTTT
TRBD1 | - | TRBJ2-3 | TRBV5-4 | CASSLRGQGDLYF | TGTGCCAGCAGCTTGAGGGGACAGGGGGATTTGTATTTT
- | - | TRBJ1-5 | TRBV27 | CASKTAGSNQPQHF | TGTGCCAGCAAAACCGCAGGCAGCAATCAGCCCCAGCATTTT
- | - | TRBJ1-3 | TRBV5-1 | CASSLGAGAFRLSGNTIYF | TGCGCCAGCAGCTTGGGGGCAGGGGCCTTTCGTCTCTCTGGAAACACCATATATTTT
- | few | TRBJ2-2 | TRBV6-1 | CASSGLGATGELFF | TGTGCCAGCAGCGGACTGGGGGCCACCGGGGAGCTGTTTTTT
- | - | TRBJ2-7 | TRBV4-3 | CASSQASAAYEQYF | TGCGCCAGCAGCCAAGCTAGCGCGGCCTACGAGCAGTACTTC
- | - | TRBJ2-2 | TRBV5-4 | CASSQMVAAGELFF | TGTGCCAGCAGTCAGATGGTAGCGGCCGGGGAGCTGTTTTTT
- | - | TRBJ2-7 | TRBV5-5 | CASSLALQGYEQYF | TGTGCCAGCAGCTTGGCCCTACAGGGTTACGAGCAGTACTTC
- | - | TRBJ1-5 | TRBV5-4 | CASSPDQGSNQPQHF | TGTGCCAGCAGCCCGGATCAGGGTAGCAATCAGCCCCAGCATTTT
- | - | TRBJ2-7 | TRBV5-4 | CASTFAGGSSYEQYF | TGTGCCAGCACCTTTGCCGGGGGAAGCTCCTACGAGCAGTACTTC
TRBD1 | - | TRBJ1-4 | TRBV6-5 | CASSSGTVATNEKLFF | TGTGCCAGCAGTTCAGGGACAGTCGCAACTAATGAAAAACTGTTTTTT
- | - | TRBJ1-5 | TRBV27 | CASSFRQVANNQPQHF | TGTGCCAGCAGCTTCAGACAGGTGGCGAACAATCAGCCCCAGCATTTT
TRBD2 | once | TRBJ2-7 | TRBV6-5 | CASSYFGSSGAYEQYF | TGTGCCAGCAGTTACTTCGGGTCTAGCGGTGCCTACGAGCAGTACTTC
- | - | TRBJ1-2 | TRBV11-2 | CASSLSGYYGYTF | TGTGCCAGCAGCTTATCAGGGTACTATGGCTACACCTTC
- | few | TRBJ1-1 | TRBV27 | CASSLQAHTNTEAFF | TGTGCCAGCAGTTTACAGGCCCACACGAACACTGAAGCTTTCTTT
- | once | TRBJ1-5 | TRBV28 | CAASKGRVGNQPQHF | TGTGCCGCGTCCAAGGGCAGGGTCGGCAATCAGCCCCAGCATTTT
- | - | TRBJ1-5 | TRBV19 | CASSIDVRDWTFGYPQHF | TGTGCCAGTAGTATAGATGTTCGGGACTGGACGTTTGGATATCCCCAGCATTTT
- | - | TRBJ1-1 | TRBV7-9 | CASSLIAGAEAFF | TGTGCCAGCAGCTTAATTGCTGGAGCTGAAGCTTTCTTT
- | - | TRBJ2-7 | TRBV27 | CASSLGSGLSYEQYF | TGTGCCAGCAGTTTAGGCTCAGGGCTTTCCTACGAGCAGTACTTC
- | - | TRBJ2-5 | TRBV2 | CASSEMRETQYF | TGTGCCAGCAGTGAAATGCGAGAGACCCAGTACTTC
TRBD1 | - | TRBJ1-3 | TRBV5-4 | CASSSPTGVAGNTIYF | TGTGCCAGCAGTTCCCCTACAGGGGTAGCTGGAAACACCATATATTTT
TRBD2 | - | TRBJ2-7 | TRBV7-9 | CASSARGSPYEQYF | TGTGCCAGCAGCGCCCGCGGGAGCCCCTACGAGCAGTACTTC
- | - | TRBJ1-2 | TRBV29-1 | CSVDPTGNYGYTF | TGCAGCGTTGATCCCACAGGGAACTATGGCTACACCTTC
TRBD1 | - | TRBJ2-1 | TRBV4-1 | CASSQVTAGGSAYNEQFF | TGCGCCAGCAGCCAAGTCACTGCAGGGGGCTCTGCCTACAATGAGCAGTTCTTC
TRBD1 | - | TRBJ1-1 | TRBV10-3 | CAIRDLTGRTEAFF | TGTGCCATCAGGGACCTGACAGGGCGGACTGAAGCTTTCTTT
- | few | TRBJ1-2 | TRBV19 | CASSTSPQDGYTF | TGTGCCAGTAGTACCTCACCCCAGGATGGCTACACCTTC
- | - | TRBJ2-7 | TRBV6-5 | CASSYSKSSKQYF | TGTGCCAGCAGTTACTCGAAAAGTAGTAAGCAGTACTTC